This T cell receptor beta chain was recorded in a study of cytomegalovirus exposure and HLA in healthy donors. On the study more broadly: Under 85% of 398 genotyped donors fell in the Caucasian-associated ancestry cluster. Regarding the study as a whole: In vitro checks showed that three CMV-associated chains really do target CMV antigens.

PCR employed 60 Vbeta and 13 Jbeta primers. The repertoire was sequenced with immunoSEQ multiplex PCR; TCRdb's copy has only in-frame clones and lacks some. The sample has 100,000 to 150,000 clones, about 74% seen once. The V end lost 0 bases, the J end lost 3 bases, and 3 bases lay between the germline ends. CDR1 is SGDLS, CDR2 YYNGEE, per germline. This CDR3 region has 12 residues. Turning to this clone: What it binds is unknown.

This TCR was sampled from a man aged 30-40 years in good health and CMV-seronegative. The sequenced material came from PBMCs. The chain is built from TRBV9 and TRBJ2-5; D ambiguous. As DNA, the CDR3 is TGTGCCAGCAGCGTAGGAGAAGAGACCCAGTACTTC. Residues: CASSVGEETQYF.